The 29 T cell receptor beta chains below all came from one sample that was sequenced in a study of T-cell memory formation after mild COVID-19. In TCRdb, the 5' RACE reads were re-called with MiXCR into one record per CDR3 protein. The profile shows 350,000 to 550,000 distinct CDR3 sequences, approximately 18% of them singletons. The sequenced sample was PBMCs or a T cell subset sorted from them (not recorded which). Receptors were obtained from a man aged 18 to 30 who had mild COVID-19 (a few samples of this study predate the infection). Cell type and time point are not known.

This clonotype was detected ten times or more. V usage is TRBV11-2 and J usage is TRBJ1-2; D not certain. V was shortened by 3 bases and J by 6 bases, with 5 bases between the two germline ends. This CDR3 spans 11 amino acids. Germline CDR1 reads SGHAT; CDR2 reads FQNNGV. DNA for the CDR3: TGTGCCAGCAGCTTTCGGGATGGCTACACCTTC. Translating it yields CASSFRDGYTF.

The V and J genes are TRBV7-8 and TRBJ2-2; possible D gene TRBD1, 5 bases. The CDR3 consists of 13 residues. The V gene lost 1 base and the J gene lost 6 bases, with 6 bases spanning the gap. Germline CDR1 and CDR2: SGHVS and FQNEAQ. Written as DNA, the CDR3 is TGTGCCAGCAGCTTAGTCAGGGCCGGGGAGCTGTTTTTT. It specifies CASSLVRAGELFF.

This clonotype was picked up a small number of times. V gene TRBV5-1 combines with J gene TRBJ1-2, with D perhaps matching TRBD1 (5 bases). Trimming cost V 3 bases and J 7 bases, with 16 bases left between them. Germline values: CDR1 SGHRS, CDR2 YFSETQ. The CDR3 sequence is 14 residues long. The CDR3 region is CASSSGTGDSGYTF. CDR3 bases: TGCGCCAGCAGCTCCGGGACGGGGGACTCTGGCTACACCTTC.

The CDR3 nucleotides are TGTGCCTTCGGTACCAACTCTGGAAACACCATATATTTT. Translated: CAFGTNSGNTIYF. The V call is TRBV5-4, the J call TRBJ1-3, with no clear D. Germline values: CDR1 SGHNT, CDR2 YYREEE (reference sequence). The length of the CDR3 is 13 residues. The V end was cut by 10 bases, the J end by 0 bases, with 11 bases between.

This clonotype has just a few counts. The chain joins TRBV4-3 to TRBJ1-5; no firm D call. The germline V gene encodes CDR1 LGHNA and CDR2 YSLEER. With 0 bases removed from V and 4 bases from J, the gap between germline ends came to 7 bases. The CDR3 is made up of 14 amino acids. The CDR3 loop is CASSQDVGNQPQHF. CDR3 coding DNA: TGCGCCAGCAGCCAAGATGTGGGAAATCAGCCCCAGCATTTT.

The chain joins TRBV7-2 to TRBJ2-5; D could derive from TRBD1 or TRBD2 (6 bases each). The CDR3 is 17 amino acids. V dropped 5 bases and J dropped 9 bases, with 28 bases sitting between them. Germline-derived CDR1 and CDR2 are SGHTA and FQGNSA. CDR3 DNA: TGTGCCAGCAGCCAATTGGGCTCGGGGGCCGGACGTGAGTCCCAGTACTTC. The encoded protein is CASSQLGSGAGRESQYF.

The chain is built from TRBV19 and TRBJ1-3, with D perhaps TRBD1 (5 bases). Per germline, CDR1 LNHDA and CDR2 SQIVND (reference sequence). V was cut by 6 bases and J by 0 bases, with 9 bases left in between. The CDR3 extends over 14 amino acids. Here the CDR3 reads CASRGRRSGNTIYF. The CDR3, as DNA: TGTGCCAGTAGGGGACGGCGCTCTGGAAACACCATATATTTT.

The gene calls are TRBV29-1 and TRBJ1-2; no reliable D call. The CDR3 has 11 amino acids. Germline V gene data show CDR1 as SQVTM and CDR2 as ANQGSEA. V lost 3 bases and J lost 3, with 5 bases in between. The chain's CDR3 is CSVDEDYGYTF. The CDR3 region has the DNA TGCAGCGTTGATGAGGACTATGGCTACACCTTC.

This chain's CDR3 is CASSQGRGQYNEQFF. The CDR3 DNA follows: TGTGCCAGCAGCCAAGGCCGGGGACAGTACAATGAGCAGTTCTTC. The chain recombines TRBV3-1 with TRBJ2-1, with 7 nucleotides matching TRBD1. V trimming: 1 base; J trimming: 4 bases; junction bases outside the gene matches: 4. Germline-derived CDR1 and CDR2 are LGHDT and YNNKEL (reference sequence). The CDR3 length is 15 residues.

The gene calls are TRBV2 and TRBJ2-5; D is ambiguous. The CDR3 runs 14 residues. V was shortened by 0 bases and J by 3 bases, with 8 bases between the two germline ends. CDR1 SNHLY and CDR2 FYNNEI come from the germline V gene. This chain's CDR3 is CASSEASEEETQYF. The CDR3 DNA follows: TGTGCCAGCAGTGAAGCGTCCGAGGAAGAGACCCAGTACTTC.

This clonotype was picked up a small number of times. The chain uses TRBV7-9 and TRBJ1-6, with TRBD1 identical over 11 bases. This CDR3 is built from 17 residues. J gave up 10 bases and V 5 bases, and 13 bases lay outside the gene matches. Per the germline V gene, CDR1 is SEHNR and CDR2 is FQNEAQ (reference sequence). The CDR3 DNA follows: TGTGCCAGCAGCCTCCTCCCGGGACAGGGGGATTCATCACCCCTCCACTTT. Encoded protein: CASSLLPGQGDSSPLHF.

This clonotype was detected only once. The junction departs from germline at one end; a sequencing error may be responsible. The CDR3 reads CASSLPENYVYTF. CDR3 nucleotides: TGTGCCAGCAGCTTACCTGAGAACTATGTCTACACCTTC. This chain links TRBV7-2 with TRBJ1-2; D not resolved. CDR3 length: 13 residues. Per germline, CDR1 SGHTA and CDR2 FQGNSA.

This clonotype was detected once. V and J are TRBV6-5 and TRBJ1-6; D not resolved. The CDR3 extends over 13 amino acids. Germline CDR1 reads MNHEY; CDR2 reads SVGAGI. V shed 8 bases and J shed 7 bases, with 12 bases lying between them. The CDR3 loop reads CASSHRANSPLHF. CDR3 nucleotide sequence: TGTGCCAGCTCCCACAGAGCCAATTCACCCCTCCACTTT.

This clonotype was seen repeatedly, ten times or more. The chain couples TRBV4-1 to TRBJ1-2; a weak D match, TRBD1 (6 bases). Germline assignment: CDR1 MGHRA and CDR2 YSYEKL. V was cut by 1 base and J by 4 bases, with 16 bases left in between. The CDR3 length is 16 residues. The CDR3 coding sequence is TGCGCCAGCAGCCAAGGGCTGGGGGGGGGCGGCTATGGCTACACCTTC. This gives the protein CASSQGLGGGGYGYTF.

V and J are TRBV7-9 and TRBJ1-1; D gene uncertain. The CDR3 loop spans 12 amino acids. From germline, CDR1 is SEHNR and CDR2 FQNEAQ (reference sequence). Trimming removed 8 bases from V and 2 bases from J, with 9 bases in between. The CDR3 nucleotides read TGTGCCAGCCGGAATCCTAACACTGAAGCTTTCTTT. Translated: CASRNPNTEAFF.

This clonotype was counted a single time. Mismatch with germline at one junction end may stem from a read error. V and J are TRBV11-2 and TRBJ2-2; TRBD2 is a possible D gene (5 bases). This CDR3 has 13 residues. Germline loops: CDR1 SGHAT, CDR2 FQNNGV. For the CDR3, the DNA is TGTGCCAGCAGCTCCGGGTACACCGGGGATCTGTTTTTT. Translation: CASSSGYTGDLFF.

This clonotype came up a few times. The CDR3 nucleotides read TGTGCCAGTAGTCCCCTCCCACAGGGTCGCGAGCAGTACTTC. Residues: CASSPLPQGREQYF. The chain joins TRBV19 to TRBJ2-7; perhaps TRBD1 as D (6 bases). CDR3 length equals 14 residues. The germline V gene encodes CDR1 LNHDA and CDR2 SQIVND (reference sequence). The V gene lost 5 bases and the J gene lost 6 bases, with 17 bases spanning the gap.

Many counts were recorded for this clonotype. This chain links TRBV7-9 with TRBJ2-1; no reliable D call. Trimming pared 3 bases from V and 7 bases from J, leaving 4 bases between. There are 11 residues in the CDR3. Looked up from germline, CDR1 is SEHNR and CDR2 is FQNEAQ (reference sequence). CDR3 in DNA: TGTGCCAGCAGCTTTGGTAATGAGCAGTTCTTC. Amino acids: CASSFGNEQFF.

This rearrangement joins TRBV12-3 or TRBV12-4 to TRBJ1-1, with D maybe TRBD1 (6 bases). This CDR3 spans 11 amino acids. Trimming took off 4 bases at V and 7 bases at J, with 7 bases between the two ends. CDR3 in DNA: TGTGCCAGCAGTTGGGACAATGAAGCTTTCTTT. The encoded protein is CASSWDNEAFF.

There are a few counts of this clonotype. This CDR3 is CSARAAQGISSYNSPLHF. CDR3 nucleotide sequence: TGCAGTGCTAGAGCGGCTCAGGGGATAAGCTCCTATAATTCACCCCTCCACTTT. The genes are TRBV20-1 and TRBJ1-6; D possibly corresponds to TRBD1 (6 bases). The CDR3 consists of 18 residues. Germline CDR1 DFQATT, CDR2 SNEGSKA (reference sequence). Trimming removed 1 base at V and 0 bases at J, with 16 bases between.

J is TRBJ1-5 and V is TRBV20-1; 7 bases are shared with TRBD1. After removal of 5 bases from V and 1 base from J, the junction contained 8 bases not matched to a gene. The CDR3 extends over 15 amino acids. Germline V CDR1 and CDR2: DFQATT, SNEGSKA (reference sequence). CDR3 in amino acids: CSALHRGGSNQPQHF. CDR3 nucleotide sequence: TGCAGTGCTCTACACAGGGGAGGGAGCAATCAGCCCCAGCATTTT.

The chain has TRBV9 and TRBJ2-3; D is possibly TRBD2 (7 bases). Trimming took off 0 bases at V and 2 bases at J, with 10 bases between the two ends. Germline V lookup: CDR1 SGDLS, CDR2 YYNGEE. The CDR3 consists of 15 residues. The CDR3 spells CASSVVGGLTDTQYF. CDR3 nucleotides: TGTGCCAGCAGCGTAGTCGGGGGGCTCACAGATACGCAGTATTTT.

Ten or more counts support this clonotype. The chain is built from TRBV5-1 and TRBJ2-1; D might be TRBD1 (6 bases). The germline V gene has CDR1 SGHRS and CDR2 YFSETQ. Trimming pared 7 bases from V and 2 bases from J, leaving 10 bases between. The length of the CDR3 is 13 residues. The CDR3 DNA sequence: TGCGCCAGCTTCCGGGACACCTACAATGAGCAGTTCTTC. Residues: CASFRDTYNEQFF.

This clonotype was picked up many times. This chain links TRBV18 with TRBJ2-7; D gene ambiguous. V lost 0 bases, J lost 1 base, and 10 bases lay in between. CDR3 length: 15 residues. The germline CDR1 and CDR2 sequences are KGHSH and LQKENI. CDR3 region: CASSPPARTSYEQYF. The CDR3 coding sequence is TGTGCCAGCTCACCACCGGCCAGGACGTCCTACGAGCAGTACTTC.

The rearrangement uses TRBV20-1 and TRBJ1-2, with TRBD1 identical over 7 bases. Per the germline V gene, CDR1 is DFQATT and CDR2 is SNEGSKA (reference sequence). There are 14 residues in the CDR3. V lost 5 bases to trimming and J lost 7 bases; unmatched junction nucleotides: 13. The CDR3 nucleotides read TGCAGTGCTGATTATTCAGAGGGGGCGCGTGGCTACACCTTC. It encodes CSADYSEGARGYTF.

The gene calls are TRBV12-3 or TRBV12-4 and TRBJ2-3; 13 bases agree with TRBD2. This CDR3 region has 14 residues. With 7 bases clipped from V and 9 bases from J, the junction kept 7 bases outside the gene matches. The DNA of the CDR3 is TGTGCCAGCACCCAACTAGCGGGGGGGTCGACGCAGTATTTT. Its protein product is CASTQLAGGSTQYF.

V is TRBV18 and J is TRBJ1-2; D possibly corresponds to TRBD1 (5 bases). The germline V gene has CDR1 KGHSH and CDR2 LQKENI. The CDR3 sequence is 13 residues long. Trimming left V 5 bases short and J 2 bases short, with 9 bases between. CDR3 DNA sequence: TGTGCCAGCTCATCCAGGGACAACTATGGCTACACCTTC. This encodes CASSSRDNYGYTF.

Only a few counts were recorded for this clonotype. The chain employs TRBV9 and TRBJ2-3; no reliable D call. Germline V gene sequence: CDR1 SGDLS, CDR2 YYNGEE. The CDR3 sequence is 13 residues long. V lost 4 bases, J lost 2 bases, and 8 bases lay in between. CDR3 nucleotides: TGTGCCAGCAGCACGACTCCCACAGATACGCAGTATTTT. Residues: CASSTTPTDTQYF.

This clonotype was seen a few times. The chain employs TRBV6-6 and TRBJ2-7; D is unclear. Germline V gives CDR1 MNHNY, CDR2 SVGAGI (reference sequence). Trimming pared 6 bases from V and 3 bases from J, leaving 12 bases between. The CDR3 extends over 13 amino acids. The DNA of the CDR3 is TGTGCCAGCAGCCCCTCAGTTTTCTACGAGCAGTACGTC. This sequence encodes CASSPSVFYEQYV.